The clone carrying this T cell receptor (beta chain) was seen only once. Without the conserved terminal phenylalanine or tryptophan, this CDR3 likely stems from a read error. There are 16 residues in the CDR3. The V and J ends lost 4 bases and 0 bases respectively, with 14 bases between them. Germline CDR1 is SEHNR and CDR2 is FQNEAQ (reference sequence). This entry comes from a study of glioma-infiltrating T cells. TCR alpha and beta CDR3 regions were amplified from RNA using iRepertoire nested multiplex PCR. TCRdb recomputed calls from the multiplex PCR reads with MiXCR, one row per CDR3 protein. The data show about 140,000 distinct CDR3 sequences, 30% to 40% seen once.

Source material: glioma tissue, nonneoplastic brain tissue, or PBMCs (not recorded which). The sequence derives from a human donor with low-grade glioma or glioblastoma, undergoing nonglioma brain surgery, or in good health (not recorded which). The genes are TRBV7-9 and TRBJ2-3; a possible D gene is TRBD1 (6 bases). The CDR3 region has the DNA TGTGCCAGCAGCTCCAGCACAGGGTTCAGCACAGATACGCAGTATCTT. Its translation: CASSSSTGFSTDTQYL.